The following is a T cell receptor (beta chain) sequence with its context. The sample belongs to a study of control samples from healthy donors and cancer patients. CDR1 LNHNV and CDR2 YYDKDF come from the germline V gene (reference sequence). This CDR3 comprises 15 residues. Trimming removed 0 bases from V and 5 bases from J, with 11 bases in between. The protocol was immunoSEQ multiplex PCR, while the TCRdb copy is restricted to in-frame clones and leaves out a portion. The sample holds about 130,000 clones, about 88% seen once. The source material was blood. This receptor was identified in a man aged 50 or older in good health. The chain recombines TRBV15 with TRBJ1-5; no definite D call. Here the CDR3 reads CATSRDVTSYQPQHF. DNA for the CDR3: TGTGCCACCAGCAGAGATGTAACATCTTATCAGCCCCAGCATTTT.